The rows below give T cell receptor beta chains drawn from one sample of a study of CD8 T cells in Susac syndrome. TCRdb independently ran MiXCR on the immunoSEQ multiplex PCR reads; one entry per CDR3 protein. The sample shows 130,000 to 150,000 distinct CDR3 sequences, around 94% of them seen only once. Sequenced material: CD8+ T cells from PBMCs. All receptors derive from a human donor in good health. Each CDR3 is given with its conserved first and last residue. A D gene is named only where the DNA matches it firmly. Expanded clones are given a class, and other clones once, few, many or no size at all.

>NA|TRBD2|TRBJ2-7|TRBV20-1
CSAGLAVNEQYF
TGCAGTGCGGGGCTAGCGGTAAACGAGCAGTACTTC
>NA|NA|TRBJ1-2|TRBV12-3/TRBV12-4
CASRVGPDYTF
TGTGCCAGCAGGGTTGGGCCCGACTACACCTTC
>NA|NA|TRBJ2-7|TRBV4-1
CASSQERRSSYEQYF
TGCGCCAGCAGCCAAGAGCGCAGGAGCTCCTACGAGCAGTACTTC
>once|NA|TRBJ2-3|TRBV15
CATRETGTDTQYF
TGTGCCACCAGGGAGACCGGCACAGATACGCAGTATTTT
>NA|NA|TRBJ1-5|TRBV20-1
CSAGPGPQHF
TGCAGTGCGGGCCCGGGGCCCCAGCATTTT
>NA|NA|TRBJ2-7|TRBV13
CASSSTYVSYEQYF
TGTGCCAGCAGCTCTACCTATGTCTCCTACGAGCAGTACTTC
>NA|TRBD2|TRBJ2-7|TRBV27
CASSLGAGGPQQYF
TGTGCCAGCAGTTTAGGAGCGGGAGGGCCCCAGCAGTACTTC
>NA|TRBD1|TRBJ1-2|TRBV29-1
CSVEVGQTNYGYTF
TGCAGCGTTGAAGTGGGACAGACGAACTATGGCTACACCTTC
>NA|NA|TRBJ2-2|TRBV30
CAWSVLGTGELFF
TGTGCCTGGAGTGTACTCGGGACCGGGGAGCTGTTTTTT
>NA|NA|TRBJ2-1|TRBV9
CASSRYRATDEQFF
TGTGCCAGCAGCAGATACAGGGCTACAGATGAGCAGTTCTTC
>NA|NA|TRBJ1-1|TRBV5-6
CASSVWTVYPEF
TGTGCCAGCAGCGTCTGGACAGTATACCCAGAGTTT
>NA|NA|TRBJ2-7|TRBV14
CASSRINAYEQYF
TGTGCCAGCAGCCGCATAAATGCCTACGAGCAGTACTTC
>NA|NA|TRBJ1-2|TRBV12-3/TRBV12-4
CASSPGTQAGTF
TGTGCCAGCAGTCCGGGAACCCAGGCCGGCACCTTC
>NA|TRBD2|TRBJ2-7|TRBV2
CASKYGLAAGYEQYF
TGTGCCAGCAAATACGGACTAGCGGCAGGCTACGAGCAGTACTTC
>NA|NA|TRBJ1-1|TRBV30
CAWSGAGDTEAFF
TGTGCCTGGAGCGGGGCGGGGGACACTGAAGCTTTCTTT
>NA|NA|TRBJ2-7|TRBV4-2
CASSQIPGSDEQYF
TGTGCCAGCAGCCAAATCCCGGGTTCGGACGAGCAGTACTTC
>NA|NA|TRBJ2-7|TRBV9
CASSVGRLAYEQYF
TGTGCCAGCAGCGTAGGCCGGCTGGCCTACGAGCAGTACTTC
>NA|TRBD1|TRBJ2-1|TRBV7-8
CASSLLGQGGDEQFF
TGTGCCAGCAGCTTACTCGGACAGGGAGGCGATGAGCAGTTCTTC
>NA|TRBD2|TRBJ2-3|TRBV27
CASSVFSGRAQDTQYF
TGTGCCAGCAGTGTCTTTAGCGGGAGGGCCCAAGATACGCAGTATTTT
>once|NA|TRBJ2-7|TRBV27
CASSFSHPFYEQYF
TGTGCCAGCAGTTTTTCACATCCATTTTACGAGCAGTACTTC
>NA|NA|TRBJ2-5|TRBV4-3
CASGRGANLISETQYF
TGCGCCAGCGGCAGGGGCGCGAACCTAATCTCGGAGACCCAGTACTTC
>NA|NA|TRBJ2-7|TRBV20-1
CSARGWGPEQYF
TGCAGTGCTAGAGGTTGGGGGCCCGAGCAGTACTTC
>NA|NA|TRBJ2-2|TRBV23-1
CASSSRAGTAPGSCFF
NA
>NA|NA|TRBJ2-7|TRBV12-3/TRBV12-4
CASRDWYSYEQYF
TGTGCCAGCAGAGACTGGTACTCCTACGAGCAGTACTTC
>NA|NA|TRBJ1-1|TRBV3-1
CASSQGLWGNTEAFF
TGTGCCAGCAGCCAAGGTCTCTGGGGGAACACTGAAGCTTTCTTT
>NA|NA|TRBJ1-1|TRBV18
CASSQQNTEAFF
TGTGCCAGCTCGCAGCAGAACACTGAAGCTTTCTTT
>NA|NA|TRBJ2-7|TRBV12-3/TRBV12-4
CASSLTGPEQYF
TGTGCCAGCAGTTTAACGGGGCCCGAGCAGTACTTC
>NA|TRBD2|TRBJ2-7|TRBV29-1
CSVELREGQYF
TGCAGCGTTGAATTGCGGGAGGGGCAGTACTTC
>NA|TRBD2|TRBJ2-1|TRBV9
CASSISGSHNEQFF
TGTGCCAGCAGCATTAGCGGGAGCCACAATGAGCAGTTCTTC
>NA|TRBD2|TRBJ2-1|TRBV27
CASSYRDYLLNEQFF
TGTGCCAGCAGTTACCGGGACTACCTTTTAAATGAGCAGTTCTTC
>NA|NA|TRBJ1-5|TRBV20-1
CSARAGITNQPQHF
TGCAGTGCTAGGGCGGGGATCACGAATCAGCCCCAGCATTTT
>NA|NA|TRBJ1-1|TRBV12-3/TRBV12-4
CASSSGLAQAFF
TGTGCCAGCAGCTCCGGACTCGCCCAAGCTTTCTTT
>NA|NA|TRBJ2-6|TRBV29-1
CSVFLRGPGANVLTF
TGCAGCGTATTCCTCAGGGGCCCTGGGGCCAACGTCCTGACTTTC
>NA|TRBD1|TRBJ1-5|TRBV18
CASSPGQYSNQPQHF
TGTGCCAGCTCACCGGGACAGTATAGCAATCAGCCCCAGCATTTT
>NA|NA|TRBJ2-4|TRBV2
CASSEAGGVAKNIQYF
TGTGCCAGCAGTGAAGCGGGAGGTGTAGCCAAAAACATTCAGTACTTC
>NA|NA|TRBJ1-3|TRBV20-1
CSARGRGENTIYF
TGCAGTGCTAGGGGCAGGGGAGAAAACACCATATATTTT
>NA|NA|TRBJ1-1|TRBV2
CASSEAIGNRNTEAFF
TGTGCCAGCAGTGAAGCTATAGGGAACAGGAACACTGAAGCTTTCTTT
>NA|NA|TRBJ2-7|TRBV27
CASSLVPHTYEQYF
TGTGCCAGCAGTTTAGTTCCCCACACCTACGAGCAGTACTTC
>NA|NA|TRBJ1-1|TRBV29-1
CSVAADMNTEAFF
TGCAGCGTTGCGGCAGACATGAACACTGAAGCTTTCTTT
>NA|TRBD2|TRBJ2-7|TRBV6-6
CASSYKREFPTYEQYF
TGTGCCAGCAGTTACAAGCGGGAGTTTCCGACCTACGAGCAGTACTTC
>NA|NA|TRBJ2-7|TRBV13
CASSQGLASYEQYF
TGTGCCAGCAGCCAAGGACTGGCGTCCTACGAGCAGTACTTC
>NA|TRBD2|TRBJ2-7|TRBV6-5
CASSPLAGGPDEQYF
TGTGCCAGCAGTCCGCTAGCGGGAGGGCCAGACGAGCAGTACTTC
>NA|TRBD1|TRBJ2-7|TRBV20-1
CSASGTESSYEQYF
TGCAGTGCTAGTGGGACAGAGAGCTCCTACGAGCAGTACTTC
>NA|NA|TRBJ2-3|TRBV2
CASSSWDTLGDTQYF
TGTGCCAGCAGTAGCTGGGACACCCTGGGAGATACGCAGTATTTT
>once|NA|TRBJ2-1|TRBV9
CASSVVWYDEQFF
TGTGCCAGCAGCGTAGTTTGGTATGATGAGCAGTTCTTC
>NA|NA|TRBJ2-7|TRBV28
CASTARTEAYEQYF
TGTGCCAGCACGGCGAGGACGGAGGCCTACGAGCAGTACTTC
>NA|NA|TRBJ2-5|TRBV7-2
CASSTTDGGVETQYF
TGTGCCAGCAGTACCACAGATGGGGGAGTGGAGACCCAGTACTTC
>NA|NA|TRBJ2-3|TRBV9
CASSPQGGLGYSTDTQYF
TGTGCCAGCAGCCCCCAGGGGGGACTAGGATATAGCACAGATACGCAGTATTTT
>once|TRBD2|TRBJ2-7|TRBV7-2
CASSLASLAGVVYEQYF
TGTGCCAGCAGCTTAGCCTCCCTAGCGGGAGTTGTCTACGAGCAGTACTTC
>NA|NA|TRBJ1-5|TRBV7-9
CASKRHNYSNQPQHF
TGTGCCAGCAAAAGACACAATTATAGCAATCAGCCCCAGCATTTT
>NA|NA|TRBJ1-1|TRBV20-1
CSVPQGRRNTEAFF
TGCAGTGTACCGCAGGGGAGAAGGAACACTGAAGCTTTCTTT
>NA|TRBD2|TRBJ2-1|TRBV20-1
CSARGLAGDHNEQFF
TGCAGTGCTAGAGGGTTAGCGGGGGATCACAATGAGCAGTTCTTC
>NA|NA|TRBJ2-7|TRBV7-9
CASSHLRPEQYF
TGTGCCAGCAGCCATCTTAGGCCCGAGCAGTACTTC